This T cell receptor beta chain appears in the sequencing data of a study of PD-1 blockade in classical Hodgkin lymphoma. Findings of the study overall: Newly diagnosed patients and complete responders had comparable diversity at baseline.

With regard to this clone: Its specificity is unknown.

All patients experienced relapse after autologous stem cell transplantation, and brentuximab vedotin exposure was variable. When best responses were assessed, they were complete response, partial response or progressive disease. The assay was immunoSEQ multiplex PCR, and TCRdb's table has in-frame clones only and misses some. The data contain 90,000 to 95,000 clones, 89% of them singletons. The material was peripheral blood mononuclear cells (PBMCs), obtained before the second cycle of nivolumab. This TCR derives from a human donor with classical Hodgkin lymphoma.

The CDR3, as DNA: TGTGCCAGCAGCTTAGATGGGATGCTAAGCTCTGGAAACACCATATATTTT. Amino acids: CASSLDGMLSSGNTIYF. The chain links TRBV7-7 to TRBJ1-3, with D hard to call. This CDR3 contains 17 residues. Trimming left V 1 base short and J 0 bases short, with 13 bases between. Germline CDR1 reads SSHAT; CDR2 reads FNYEAQ (reference sequence).